These T cell receptor beta chains were read from a single sample in a study of cytomegalovirus exposure and HLA in healthy donors. Profiling relied on immunoSEQ multiplex PCR, and the TCRdb table lists in-frame clones only, not all of them. The sample has more than 95,000 clones; around 77% are singletons. Sequencing used PBMCs. The receptors derive from a woman between 40 and 50 years old in good health and CMV-seropositive. Each CDR3 is given with its conserved first and last residue. D genes are given only for firm matches. The size field is filled for only some rows; it gives once, few, many or a size class.

j_call: TRBJ1-1
clone_size: once
d_call: -
v_call: TRBV30
cdr3_nt: TGTGCCTGGAGTTTTGACAGACTCCTTGAAGCTTTCTTT
cdr3_aa: CAWSFDRLLEAFF

j_call: TRBJ2-1
clone_size: -
d_call: TRBD2
v_call: TRBV15
cdr3_nt: TGTGCCACCAGCAGAGATCCTCCTAGCGGGATCTCCTACAATGAGCAGTTCTTC
cdr3_aa: CATSRDPPSGISYNEQFF

j_call: TRBJ1-2
clone_size: -
d_call: TRBD1
v_call: TRBV6-5
cdr3_nt: TGTGCCAGCAGTTTTGGCAGGGGGCTTAGAGGCTACACCTTC
cdr3_aa: CASSFGRGLRGYTF

j_call: TRBJ1-2
clone_size: -
d_call: TRBD1
v_call: TRBV11-2
cdr3_nt: TGTGCCAGCAGCTCCGGGACAGGGGGCGATGGCTACACCTTC
cdr3_aa: CASSSGTGGDGYTF

j_call: TRBJ2-5
clone_size: -
d_call: -
v_call: TRBV4-1
cdr3_nt: TGCGCCAGCAGCCAATCTACGGCTAGCGTTCTAAGGGAGCAGTACTTC
cdr3_aa: CASSQSTASVLREQYF

j_call: TRBJ2-7
clone_size: -
d_call: TRBD2
v_call: TRBV6-4
cdr3_nt: TGTGCCAGCAGTGCGGCGGCGGGAGGGACCTACGAGCAGTACTTC
cdr3_aa: CASSAAAGGTYEQYF

j_call: TRBJ2-3
clone_size: -
d_call: TRBD2
v_call: TRBV4-2
cdr3_nt: TGTGCCAGCAGCCAAGAGCCCGGACTAGCGGGAACTACAGATACGCAGTATTTT
cdr3_aa: CASSQEPGLAGTTDTQYF

j_call: TRBJ1-1
clone_size: -
d_call: -
v_call: TRBV7-9
cdr3_nt: TGTGCCAGCAGCTTAGTGCCAACCCCCGGACAGTTGAACACTGAAGCTTTCTTT
cdr3_aa: CASSLVPTPGQLNTEAFF

j_call: TRBJ2-4
clone_size: -
d_call: -
v_call: TRBV21-1
cdr3_nt: TGTGCCAGCAGCAGCCGGGACACCGGGAGGAATCGGGAGGAATCACTAGCCAAAAACATTCAGTACTTC
cdr3_aa: CASSSRDTGRNREESLAKNIQYF

j_call: TRBJ2-3
clone_size: few
d_call: TRBD2
v_call: TRBV5-4
cdr3_nt: TGTGCCAGCAGCTTGTCTAGCGGGAGACCAGATACGCAGTATTTT
cdr3_aa: CASSLSSGRPDTQYF

j_call: TRBJ2-2
clone_size: -
d_call: -
v_call: TRBV4-1
cdr3_nt: TGCGCCAGCAGCCAAGAGTCCAGGAACACCGGGGAGCTGTTTTTT
cdr3_aa: CASSQESRNTGELFF

j_call: TRBJ2-3
clone_size: -
d_call: TRBD2
v_call: TRBV10-3
cdr3_nt: TGTGCCATCAGTGGACTAGCGGGAGTCACGGGGACAGATACGCAGTATTTT
cdr3_aa: CAISGLAGVTGTDTQYF

j_call: TRBJ2-7
clone_size: few
d_call: TRBD2
v_call: TRBV28
cdr3_nt: TGTGCCAGCAGAGCTCTAGCGGGATGGCCCTACGAGCAGTACTTC
cdr3_aa: CASRALAGWPYEQYF

j_call: TRBJ1-2
clone_size: -
d_call: TRBD1
v_call: TRBV7-2
cdr3_nt: TGTGCCAGCAGCCAGGGACAGGGCTATGGCTACACCTTC
cdr3_aa: CASSQGQGYGYTF

j_call: TRBJ1-5
clone_size: -
d_call: -
v_call: TRBV29-1
cdr3_nt: TGCAGCGTTGGCGGGGGAAGCCAGCCCCAGCATTTT
cdr3_aa: CSVGGGSQPQHF

j_call: TRBJ1-4
clone_size: -
d_call: -
v_call: TRBV28
cdr3_nt: TGTGCCAGCAGTTTATGGATGACGGGTCAAGAAAAACTGTTTTTT
cdr3_aa: CASSLWMTGQEKLFF

j_call: TRBJ1-1
clone_size: -
d_call: -
v_call: TRBV7-9
cdr3_nt: TGTGCCGTACTGGCCGGGACACTAAACACTGAAGCTTTCTTT
cdr3_aa: CAVLAGTLNTEAFF

j_call: TRBJ2-5
clone_size: -
d_call: -
v_call: TRBV15
cdr3_nt: TGTGCCACCAGCGGAGGACAGAGGTGGGAGACCCAGTACTTC
cdr3_aa: CATSGGQRWETQYF

j_call: TRBJ2-3
clone_size: -
d_call: TRBD2
v_call: TRBV10-3
cdr3_nt: TGTGCCATCAGTGAGTCAGGACTAGAAACAGATACGCAGTATTTT
cdr3_aa: CAISESGLETDTQYF

j_call: TRBJ2-7
clone_size: -
d_call: -
v_call: TRBV2
cdr3_nt: TGTGCCAGCAGTAGGACGGGGAATAAGGTCGAGCAGTACTTC
cdr3_aa: CASSRTGNKVEQYF

j_call: TRBJ2-1
clone_size: -
d_call: TRBD1
v_call: TRBV25-1
cdr3_nt: TGTGCCAGCAGAGACAGGGTCTATGAGCAGTTCTTC
cdr3_aa: CASRDRVYEQFF

j_call: TRBJ2-1
clone_size: -
d_call: TRBD2
v_call: TRBV2
cdr3_nt: TGTGCCAGCACCGTTGGCGGGATAGCGGGCCACAATGAGCAGTTCTTC
cdr3_aa: CASTVGGIAGHNEQFF

j_call: TRBJ1-5
clone_size: -
d_call: -
v_call: TRBV28
cdr3_nt: TGTGCCAGCAGTTTCACCGGACAGAGGAATCAGCCCCAGCATTTT
cdr3_aa: CASSFTGQRNQPQHF

j_call: TRBJ1-6
clone_size: once
d_call: TRBD1
v_call: TRBV5-4
cdr3_nt: TGTGCCAGCAGCCTACAGGGGTGGGATTCACCCCTCCACTTT
cdr3_aa: CASSLQGWDSPLHF

j_call: TRBJ2-7
clone_size: -
d_call: -
v_call: TRBV7-6
cdr3_nt: TGTGCCAGCAGCTTAGACCCGACTTTCTCCTACGAGCAGTACTTC
cdr3_aa: CASSLDPTFSYEQYF

j_call: TRBJ1-4
clone_size: -
d_call: -
v_call: TRBV5-1
cdr3_nt: TGCGCCAGCAGCTTGGGGAAGGGGGAAAAACTGTTTTTT
cdr3_aa: CASSLGKGEKLFF